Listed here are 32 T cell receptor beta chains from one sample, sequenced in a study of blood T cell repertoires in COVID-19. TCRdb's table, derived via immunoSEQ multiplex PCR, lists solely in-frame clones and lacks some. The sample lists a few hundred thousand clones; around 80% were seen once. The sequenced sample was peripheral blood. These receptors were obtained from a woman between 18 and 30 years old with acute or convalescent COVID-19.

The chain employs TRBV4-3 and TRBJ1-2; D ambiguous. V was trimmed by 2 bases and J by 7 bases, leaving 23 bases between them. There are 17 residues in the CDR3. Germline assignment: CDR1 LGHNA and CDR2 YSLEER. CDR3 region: CASSQKTDWRHQFGYTF. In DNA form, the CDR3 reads TGCGCCAGCAGCCAAAAGACGGACTGGCGCCACCAGTTTGGCTACACCTTC.

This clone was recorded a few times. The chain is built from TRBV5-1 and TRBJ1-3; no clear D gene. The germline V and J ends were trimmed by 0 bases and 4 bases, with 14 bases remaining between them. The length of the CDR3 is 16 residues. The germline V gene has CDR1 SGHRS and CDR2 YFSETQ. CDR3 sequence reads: CASSLVPGAAGNTIYF. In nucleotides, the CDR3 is TGCGCCAGCAGCTTGGTCCCGGGAGCGGCGGGAAACACCATATATTTT.

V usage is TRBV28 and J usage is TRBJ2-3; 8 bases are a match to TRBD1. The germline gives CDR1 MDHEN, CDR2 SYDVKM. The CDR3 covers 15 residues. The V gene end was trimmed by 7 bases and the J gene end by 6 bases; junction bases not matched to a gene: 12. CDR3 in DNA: TGTGCCAGCAACTACGGACAGGGCAGTACGGATACGCAGTATTTT. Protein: CASNYGQGSTDTQYF.

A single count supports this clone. The CDR3 is CASSLHPGLPGQLYLQPQHF. CDR3 coding DNA: TGTGCCAGCAGCTTACATCCGGGTCTCCCTGGACAGCTCTATTTACAGCCCCAGCATTTT. This chain connects TRBV7-8 to TRBJ1-5, with D possibly matching TRBD1 (6 bases). V lost 2 bases and J 7 bases, leaving 30 bases between the germline ends. The CDR3 is 20 residues long. Germline V gives CDR1 SGHVS, CDR2 FQNEAQ.

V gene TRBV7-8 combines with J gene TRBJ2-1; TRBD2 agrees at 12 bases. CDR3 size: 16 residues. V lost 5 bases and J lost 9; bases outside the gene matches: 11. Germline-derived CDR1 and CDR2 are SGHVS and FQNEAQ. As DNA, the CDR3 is TGTGCCAGCAGCGGGCCTAGCGGGAGGGCCCTTTCTGAGCAGTTCTTC. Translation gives CASSGPSGRALSEQFF.

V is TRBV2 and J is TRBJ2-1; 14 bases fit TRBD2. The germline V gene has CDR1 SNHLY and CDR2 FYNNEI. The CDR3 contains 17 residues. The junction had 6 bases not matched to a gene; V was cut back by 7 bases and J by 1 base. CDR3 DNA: TGTGCCAGCATCCTTGGACTAGCGGGAGGATCCTACAATGAGCAGTTCTTC. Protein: CASILGLAGGSYNEQFF.

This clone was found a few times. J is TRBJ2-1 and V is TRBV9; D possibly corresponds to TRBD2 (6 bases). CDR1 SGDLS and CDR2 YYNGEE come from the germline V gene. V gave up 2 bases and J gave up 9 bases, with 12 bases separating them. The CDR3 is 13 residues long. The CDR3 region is CASSVSGSGEQFF. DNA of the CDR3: TGTGCCAGCAGCGTTTCGGGTAGCGGTGAGCAGTTCTTC.

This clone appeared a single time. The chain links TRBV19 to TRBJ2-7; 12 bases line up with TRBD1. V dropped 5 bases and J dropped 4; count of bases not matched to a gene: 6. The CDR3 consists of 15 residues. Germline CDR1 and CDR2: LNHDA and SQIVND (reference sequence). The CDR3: CASSWPGQGAYEQYF. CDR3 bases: TGTGCCAGTAGTTGGCCGGGACAGGGGGCTTACGAGCAGTACTTC.

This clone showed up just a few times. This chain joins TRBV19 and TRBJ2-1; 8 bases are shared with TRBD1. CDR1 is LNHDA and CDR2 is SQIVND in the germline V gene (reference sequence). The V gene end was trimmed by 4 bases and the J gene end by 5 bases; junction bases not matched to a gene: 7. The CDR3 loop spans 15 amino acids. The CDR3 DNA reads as TGTGCCAGTAGTACGGGACAGGCACCAAACAATGAGCAGTTCTTC. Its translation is CASSTGQAPNNEQFF.

For the CDR3, the DNA is TGTGCCAGTAGTATCTCTGGGGACAGGGACTACGAGCAGTACTTC. Amino acid sequence: CASSISGDRDYEQYF. The chain carries TRBV19 and TRBJ2-7; 9 nucleotides line up with TRBD1. This CDR3 region has 15 residues. The junction had 6 bases not matched to a gene; V was cut back by 3 bases and J by 3 bases. Germline-derived CDR1 and CDR2 are LNHDA and SQIVND (reference sequence).

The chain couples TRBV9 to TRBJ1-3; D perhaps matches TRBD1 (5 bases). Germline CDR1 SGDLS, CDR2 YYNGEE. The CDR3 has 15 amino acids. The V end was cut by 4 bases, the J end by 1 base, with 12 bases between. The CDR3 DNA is TGTGCCAGCAGCCCCCACCGACAGTCTGGAAACACCATATATTTT. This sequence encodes CASSPHRQSGNTIYF.

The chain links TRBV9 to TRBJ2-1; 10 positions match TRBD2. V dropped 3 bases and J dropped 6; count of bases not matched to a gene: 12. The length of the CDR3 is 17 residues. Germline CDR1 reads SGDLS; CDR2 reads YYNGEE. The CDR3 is CASSASLAGVLGNEQFF. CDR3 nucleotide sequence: TGTGCCAGCAGCGCCTCCCTAGCGGGAGTCCTTGGCAATGAGCAGTTCTTC.

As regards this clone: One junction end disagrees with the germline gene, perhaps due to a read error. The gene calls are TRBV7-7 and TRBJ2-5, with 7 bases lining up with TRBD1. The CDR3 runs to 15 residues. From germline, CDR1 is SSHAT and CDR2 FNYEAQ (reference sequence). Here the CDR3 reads CASSSPTGTGETQYF. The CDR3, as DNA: TGTGCTAGCAGCTCCCCGACAGGGACGGGGGAGACCCAGTACTTC. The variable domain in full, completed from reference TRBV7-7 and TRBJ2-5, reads GAGVSQSPRYKVTKRGQDVTLRCDPISSHATLYWYQQALGQGPEFLTYFNYEAQPDKSGLPSDRFSAERPEGSISTLTIQRTEQRDSAMYRCASSSPTGTGETQYFGPGTRLLVL.

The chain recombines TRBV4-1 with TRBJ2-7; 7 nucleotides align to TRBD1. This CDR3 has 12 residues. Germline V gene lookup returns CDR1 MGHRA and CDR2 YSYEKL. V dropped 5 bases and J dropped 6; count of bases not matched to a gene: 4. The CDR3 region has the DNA TGCGCCAGCAGCGGACAGGTCCTCGAGCAGTACTTC. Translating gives CASSGQVLEQYF.

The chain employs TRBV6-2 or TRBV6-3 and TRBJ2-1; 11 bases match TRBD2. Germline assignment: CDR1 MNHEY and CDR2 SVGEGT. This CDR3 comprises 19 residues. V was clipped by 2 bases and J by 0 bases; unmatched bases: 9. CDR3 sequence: CASSYTYGTSGSSYNEQFF. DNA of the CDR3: TGTGCCAGCAGTTACACCTACGGGACTAGCGGTAGCTCCTACAATGAGCAGTTCTTC.

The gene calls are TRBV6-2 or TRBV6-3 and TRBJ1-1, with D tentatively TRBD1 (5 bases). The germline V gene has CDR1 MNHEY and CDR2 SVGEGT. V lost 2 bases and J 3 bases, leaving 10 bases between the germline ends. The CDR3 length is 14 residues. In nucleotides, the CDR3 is TGTGCCAGCAGTTACCGGCGGGACCACACTGAAGCTTTCTTT. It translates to CASSYRRDHTEAFF.

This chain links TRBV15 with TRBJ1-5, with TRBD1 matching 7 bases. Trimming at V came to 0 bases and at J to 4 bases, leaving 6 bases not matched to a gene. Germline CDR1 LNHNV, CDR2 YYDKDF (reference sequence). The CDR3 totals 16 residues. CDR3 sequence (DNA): TGTGCCACCAGCAGAGATCCGGGACAGATAAATCAGCCCCAGCATTTT. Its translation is CATSRDPGQINQPQHF. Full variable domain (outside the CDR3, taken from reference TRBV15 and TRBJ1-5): DAMVIQNPRYQVTQFGKPVTLSCSQTLNHNVMYWYQQKSSQAPKLLFHYYDKDFNNEADTPDNFQSRRPNTSFCFLDIRSPGLGDTAMYLCATSRDPGQINQPQHFGDGTRLSIL.

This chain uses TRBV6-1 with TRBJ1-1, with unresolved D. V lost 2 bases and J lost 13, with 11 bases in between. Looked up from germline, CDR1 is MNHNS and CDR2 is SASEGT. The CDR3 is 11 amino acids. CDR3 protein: CASSEYLRVFF. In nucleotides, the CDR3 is TGTGCCAGCAGTGAATACCTTCGAGTTTTCTTT.

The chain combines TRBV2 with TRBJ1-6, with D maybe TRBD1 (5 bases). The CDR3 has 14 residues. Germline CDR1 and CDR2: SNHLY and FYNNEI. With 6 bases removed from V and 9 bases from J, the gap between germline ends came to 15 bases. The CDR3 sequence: CASSMTALGSPLHF. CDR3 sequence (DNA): TGTGCCAGCAGCATGACAGCCCTCGGTTCACCCCTCCACTTT.

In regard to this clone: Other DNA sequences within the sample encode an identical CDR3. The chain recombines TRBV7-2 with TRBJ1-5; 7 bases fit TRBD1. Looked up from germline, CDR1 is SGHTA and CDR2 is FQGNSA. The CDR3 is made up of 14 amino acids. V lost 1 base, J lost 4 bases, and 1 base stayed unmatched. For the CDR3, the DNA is TGTGCCAGCAGCTTAGGACAGGGTAATCAGCCCCAGCATTTT. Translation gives CASSLGQGNQPQHF.

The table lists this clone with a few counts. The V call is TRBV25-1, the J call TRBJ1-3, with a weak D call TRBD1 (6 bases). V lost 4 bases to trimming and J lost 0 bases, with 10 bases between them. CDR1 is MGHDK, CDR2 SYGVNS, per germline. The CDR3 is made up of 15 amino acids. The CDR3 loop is CASSGQAISGNTIYF. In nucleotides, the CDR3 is TGTGCCAGCAGTGGACAGGCCATCTCTGGAAACACCATATATTTT.

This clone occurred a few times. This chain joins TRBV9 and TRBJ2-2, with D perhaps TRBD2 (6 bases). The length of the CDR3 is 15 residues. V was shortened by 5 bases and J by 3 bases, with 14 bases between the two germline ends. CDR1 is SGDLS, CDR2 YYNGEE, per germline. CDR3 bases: TGTGCCAGCAGTTCTACCGGGACTGACACCGGGGAGCTGTTTTTT. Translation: CASSSTGTDTGELFF.

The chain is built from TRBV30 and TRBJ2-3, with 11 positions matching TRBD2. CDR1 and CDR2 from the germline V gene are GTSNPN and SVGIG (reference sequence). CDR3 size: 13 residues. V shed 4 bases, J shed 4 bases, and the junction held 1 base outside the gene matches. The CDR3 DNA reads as TGTGCCTGGAAACTAGCGGGAGCAGATACGCAGTATTTT. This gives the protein CAWKLAGADTQYF.

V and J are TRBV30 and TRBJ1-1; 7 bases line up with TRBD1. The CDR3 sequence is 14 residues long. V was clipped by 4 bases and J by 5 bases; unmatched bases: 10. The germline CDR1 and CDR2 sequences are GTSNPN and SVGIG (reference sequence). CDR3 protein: CAWTLTGYVTEAFF. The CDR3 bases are TGTGCCTGGACCTTGACAGGGTACGTGACTGAAGCTTTCTTT.

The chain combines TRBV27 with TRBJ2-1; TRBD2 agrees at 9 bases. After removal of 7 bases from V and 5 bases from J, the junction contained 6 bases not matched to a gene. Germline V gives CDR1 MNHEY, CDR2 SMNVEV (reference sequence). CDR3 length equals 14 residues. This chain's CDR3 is CASTTSGRNNEQFF. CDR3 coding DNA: TGTGCCAGCACCACTAGCGGGCGGAACAATGAGCAGTTCTTC.

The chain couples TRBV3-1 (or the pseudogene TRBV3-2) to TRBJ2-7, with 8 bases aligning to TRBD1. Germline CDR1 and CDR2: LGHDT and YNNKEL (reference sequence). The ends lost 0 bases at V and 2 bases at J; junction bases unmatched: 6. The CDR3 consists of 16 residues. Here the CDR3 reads CASSQELGQEPYEQYF. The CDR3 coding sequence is TGTGCCAGCAGCCAAGAACTGGGACAGGAGCCCTACGAGCAGTACTTC.

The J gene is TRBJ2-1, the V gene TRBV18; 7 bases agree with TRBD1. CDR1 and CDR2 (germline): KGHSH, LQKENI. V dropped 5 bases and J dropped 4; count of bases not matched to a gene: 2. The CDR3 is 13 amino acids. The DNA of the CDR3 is TGTGCCAGCTCAGGACAGGTATACAATGAGCAGTTCTTC. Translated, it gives CASSGQVYNEQFF.

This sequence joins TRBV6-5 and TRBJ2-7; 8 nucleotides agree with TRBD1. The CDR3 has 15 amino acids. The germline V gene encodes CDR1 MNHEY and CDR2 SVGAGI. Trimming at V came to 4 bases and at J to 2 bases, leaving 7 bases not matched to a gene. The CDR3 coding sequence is TGTGCCAGCAGTTCCGGACAGGGTTTAACCTACGAGCAGTACTTC. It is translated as CASSSGQGLTYEQYF.

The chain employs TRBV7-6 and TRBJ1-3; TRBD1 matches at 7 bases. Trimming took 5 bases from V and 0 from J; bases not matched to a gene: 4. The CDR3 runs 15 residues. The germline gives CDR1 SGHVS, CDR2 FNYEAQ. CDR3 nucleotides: TGTGCCAGCAGCCCTGGGACAGTCTCTGGAAACACCATATATTTT. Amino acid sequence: CASSPGTVSGNTIYF.

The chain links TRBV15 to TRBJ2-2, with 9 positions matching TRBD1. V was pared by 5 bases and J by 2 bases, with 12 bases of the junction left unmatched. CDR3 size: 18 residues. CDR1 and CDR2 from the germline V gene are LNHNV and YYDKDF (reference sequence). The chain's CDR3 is CATSRRSGTGSNTGELFF. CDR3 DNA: TGTGCCACCAGCCGACGAAGTGGGACAGGGAGCAACACCGGGGAGCTGTTTTTT.

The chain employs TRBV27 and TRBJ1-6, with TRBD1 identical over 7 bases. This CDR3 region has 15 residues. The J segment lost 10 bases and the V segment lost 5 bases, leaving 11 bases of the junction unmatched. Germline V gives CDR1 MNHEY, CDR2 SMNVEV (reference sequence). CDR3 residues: CASSLRTGAWSPLHF. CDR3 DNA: TGTGCCAGCAGTCTCCGGACAGGCGCCTGGTCACCCCTCCACTTT.

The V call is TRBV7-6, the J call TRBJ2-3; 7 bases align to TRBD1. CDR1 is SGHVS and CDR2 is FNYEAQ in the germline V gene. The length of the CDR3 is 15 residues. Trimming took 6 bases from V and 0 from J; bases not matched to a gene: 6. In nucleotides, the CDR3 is TGTGCCAGCAGTCGGACAGGAGAAAGCACAGATACGCAGTATTTT. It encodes CASSRTGESTDTQYF.